The 17 T cell receptor beta chains listed next were all sequenced from one sample in a study of control samples from healthy donors and cancer patients. Generated by immunoSEQ multiplex PCR, the TCRdb table keeps only in-frame clones and is missing some. The repertoire holds 70,000 to 100,000 clones, roughly nine tenths seen once, with 15% to 20% in the top ten. Material for sequencing was blood. The receptors were sampled from a man aged 50 to 60 in good health.

This rearrangement joins TRBV7-2 to TRBJ2-2; TRBD1 aligns across 7 bases. The V and J ends lost 5 bases and 0 bases, in that order; junction bases with no gene match: 9. Looked up from germline, CDR1 is SGHTA and CDR2 is FQGNSA. The CDR3 length is 17 residues. The CDR3 is CASSPGTEHTNTGELFF. The DNA for the CDR3 is TGTGCCAGCAGCCCTGGGACAGAGCACACGAACACCGGGGAGCTGTTTTTT.

V is TRBV15 and J is TRBJ1-4; no firm D call. The CDR3 consists of 12 residues. Trimming pared 0 bases from V and 12 bases from J, leaving 8 bases between. Germline CDR1 LNHNV, CDR2 YYDKDF (reference sequence). The CDR3 DNA reads TGTGCCACCAGCAGAGATCAAGGACAACTGTTTTTT. It encodes CATSRDQGQLFF.

The CDR3 region is CSVAGYDGYTF. The CDR3 coding sequence is TGCAGCGTTGCAGGGTACGATGGCTACACCTTC. The chain combines TRBV29-1 with TRBJ1-2; D might be TRBD1 (5 bases). The V end lost 4 bases, the J end lost 6 bases, and 9 bases lay between the germline ends. The CDR3 length is 11 residues. Germline V CDR1 and CDR2: SQVTM, ANQGSEA.

The chain carries TRBV27 and TRBJ2-3, with D perhaps TRBD2 (6 bases). Germline CDR1 MNHEY, CDR2 SMNVEV (reference sequence). The V end lost 7 bases, the J end lost 2 bases, and 16 bases lay between the germline ends. The CDR3 is 15 amino acids. The CDR3 DNA sequence: TGTGCCAGCACTCTCACGGGAGCGGTCACAGATACGCAGTATTTT. Amino acid sequence: CASTLTGAVTDTQYF.

On this clone: Other DNA sequences within the sample encode an identical CDR3. V and J are TRBV12-3 or TRBV12-4 and TRBJ1-1; D may be TRBD1 (5 bases). CDR3 length: 13 residues. V lost 5 bases, J lost 0 bases, and 7 bases lay in between. The DNA of the CDR3 is TGTGCCAGCAGTCTAGGGGTGAACACTGAAGCTTTCTTT. It encodes CASSLGVNTEAFF.

J is TRBJ2-1 and V is TRBV10-2; 8 bases align to TRBD1. In germline, CDR1 is WSHSY, CDR2 SAAADI. After removal of 7 bases from V and 4 bases from J, the junction contained 3 bases not matched to a gene. CDR3 size: 13 residues. CDR3 region: CASTGQDYNEQFF. CDR3 DNA: TGCGCCAGCACGGGACAGGATTACAATGAGCAGTTCTTC.

The chain carries TRBV14 and TRBJ2-5, with D perhaps TRBD2 (6 bases). The ends were cut back, 2 bases at V and 5 bases at J, with 15 bases in the middle. The germline gives CDR1 SGHDN, CDR2 FVKESK. The CDR3 is made up of 15 amino acids. CDR3 residues: CASSQRGAGGETQYF. CDR3 nucleotide sequence: TGTGCCAGCAGCCAAAGGGGCGCTGGGGGGGAGACCCAGTACTTC. Filled out from reference TRBV14 and TRBJ2-5, the complete variable domain reads EAGVTQFPSHSVIEKGQTVTLRCDPISGHDNLYWYRRVMGKEIKFLLHFVKESKQDESGMPNNRFLAERTGGTYSTLKVQPAELEDSGVYFCASSQRGAGGETQYFGPGTRLLVL.

J is TRBJ1-2 and V is TRBV30; D may be TRBD1 (5 bases). The CDR3 is 12 amino acids. CDR1 is GTSNPN, CDR2 SVGIG, per germline (reference sequence). V was pared by 7 bases and J by 4 bases, with 13 bases between. The CDR3 region has the DNA TGTGCCTCCTCGGGACGTACCTATGGCTACACCTTC. Its protein product is CASSGRTYGYTF.

V and J are TRBV5-1 and TRBJ1-6, with D hard to call. The CDR3 is made up of 14 amino acids. The germline V gene encodes CDR1 SGHRS and CDR2 YFSETQ. The germline V and J ends were trimmed by 0 bases and 10 bases, with 11 bases remaining between them. The CDR3: CASSLEGSGSPLHF. The CDR3 DNA reads as TGCGCCAGCAGCTTGGAAGGGAGCGGATCACCCCTCCACTTT.

The chain recombines TRBV11-2 with TRBJ2-3, with D tentatively TRBD1 or TRBD2 (8 bases each). V gave up 5 bases and J gave up 5 bases, with 20 bases separating them. From germline, CDR1 is SGHAT and CDR2 FQNNGV. The CDR3 contains 16 residues. The CDR3 region is CASSPDRVGGGDTQYF. CDR3 sequence (DNA): TGTGCCAGCAGCCCGGACAGGGTCGGGGGGGGAGATACGCAGTATTTT.

CDR3 sequence (DNA): TGTGCCAGCAGCTTAATCCTAGCGGGGGTTTTTAGCTCCTACAATGAGCAGTTCTTC. This encodes CASSLILAGVFSSYNEQFF. The chain is built from TRBV7-9 and TRBJ2-1, with TRBD2 matching 10 bases. V was clipped by 2 bases and J by 0 bases; unmatched bases: 10. Germline V gene lookup returns CDR1 SEHNR and CDR2 FQNEAQ (reference sequence). This CDR3 is 19 amino acids long. Based on the CDR3 plus reference TRBV7-9 and TRBJ2-1, the full variable domain is DTGVSQNPRHKITKRGQNVTFRCDPISEHNRLYWYRQTLGQGPEFLTYFQNEAQLEKSRLLSDRFSAERPKGSFSTLEIQRTEQGDSAMYLCASSLILAGVFSSYNEQFFGPGTRLTVL.

The genes are TRBV13 and TRBJ2-2; D unclear. The CDR3 loop spans 13 amino acids. CDR1 is PRHDT, CDR2 FYEKMQ, per germline (reference sequence). Trimming took 3 bases from V and 7 from J, leaving 9 bases between them. CDR3 sequence: CASSFPKGGELFF. CDR3 in DNA: TGTGCCAGCAGCTTCCCCAAGGGCGGGGAGCTGTTTTTT.

This chain connects TRBV6-4 to TRBJ2-1; TRBD1 matches at 8 bases. The ends lost 2 bases at V and 8 bases at J; junction bases unmatched: 5. The CDR3 spans 14 residues. The germline V gene encodes CDR1 MRHNA and CDR2 SNTAGT. The CDR3 here is CASSDPRQGHEQFF. The CDR3 bases are TGTGCCAGCAGTGACCCCCGACAGGGGCATGAGCAGTTCTTC.

This clone was recorded only once. The genes are TRBV5-1 and TRBJ2-2; tentative D call: TRBD2 (7 bases). V shed 0 bases and J shed 2 bases, with 11 bases lying between them. CDR1 is SGHRS, CDR2 YFSETQ, per germline. The CDR3 contains 16 residues. CDR3 nucleotides: TGCGCCAGCAGCTTGGAGGCGGGGGCTAACACCGGGGAGCTGTTTTTT. Its translation is CASSLEAGANTGELFF.

V gene TRBV3-1 (or the pseudogene TRBV3-2) combines with J gene TRBJ2-1; D may be TRBD1 or TRBD2 (5 bases each). There are 14 residues in the CDR3. CDR1 is LGHDT, CDR2 YNNKEL, per germline (reference sequence). Trimming removed 2 bases from V and 8 bases from J, with 13 bases in between. CDR3 loop: CASSQRAGDDEQFF. As DNA, the CDR3 is TGTGCCAGCAGCCAACGGGCCGGGGACGATGAGCAGTTCTTC.

In nucleotides, the CDR3 is TGTGCCAGCAGCCAAGATCCGCTTCCTGGCTACACCTTC. Its translation: CASSQDPLPGYTF. This chain joins TRBV3-1 (or the pseudogene TRBV3-2) and TRBJ1-2; D gene uncertain. Germline V gene data show CDR1 as LGHDT and CDR2 as YNNKEL (reference sequence). Trimming cost V 0 bases and J 7 bases, with 9 bases left between them. This CDR3 has 13 residues.

The genes are TRBV6-5 and TRBJ2-7; the D gene is possibly TRBD1 (6 bases). Per germline, CDR1 MNHEY and CDR2 SVGAGI. Between the trimmed V and J ends, which lost 6 bases and 3 bases, there was a span of 9 bases. CDR3 length: 12 amino acids. The CDR3 spells CASSLDSYEQYF. The CDR3 nucleotides are TGTGCCAGCAGCCTGGACAGCTACGAGCAGTACTTC.